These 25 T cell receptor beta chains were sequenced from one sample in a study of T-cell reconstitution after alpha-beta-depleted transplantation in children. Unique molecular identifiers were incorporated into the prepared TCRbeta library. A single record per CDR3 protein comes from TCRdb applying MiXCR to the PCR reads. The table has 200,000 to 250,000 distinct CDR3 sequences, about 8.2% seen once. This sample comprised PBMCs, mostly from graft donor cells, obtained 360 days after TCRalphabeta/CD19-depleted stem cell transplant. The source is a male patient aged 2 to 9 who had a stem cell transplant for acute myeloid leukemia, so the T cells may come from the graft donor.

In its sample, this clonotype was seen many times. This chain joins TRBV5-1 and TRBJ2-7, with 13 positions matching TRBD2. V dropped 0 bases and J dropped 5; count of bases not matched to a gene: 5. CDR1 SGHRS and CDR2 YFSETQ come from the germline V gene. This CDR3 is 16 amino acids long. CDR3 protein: CASSLGGTSGVNEQYF. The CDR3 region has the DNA TGCGCCAGCAGCTTGGGGGGGACTAGCGGGGTCAACGAGCAGTACTTC. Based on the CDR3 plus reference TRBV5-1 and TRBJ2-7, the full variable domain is KAGVTQTPRYLIKTRGQQVTLSCSPISGHRSVSWYQQTPGQGLQFLFEYFSETQRNKGNFPGRFSGRQFSNSRSEMNVSTLELGDSALYLCASSLGGTSGVNEQYFGPGTRLTVT.

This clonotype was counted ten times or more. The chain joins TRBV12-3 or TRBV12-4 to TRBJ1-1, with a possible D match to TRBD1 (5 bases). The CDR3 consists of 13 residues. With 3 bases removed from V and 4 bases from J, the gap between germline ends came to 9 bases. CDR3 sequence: CASSFRGGTEAFF. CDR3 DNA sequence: TGTGCCAGCAGTTTTCGGGGGGGCACTGAAGCTTTCTTT.

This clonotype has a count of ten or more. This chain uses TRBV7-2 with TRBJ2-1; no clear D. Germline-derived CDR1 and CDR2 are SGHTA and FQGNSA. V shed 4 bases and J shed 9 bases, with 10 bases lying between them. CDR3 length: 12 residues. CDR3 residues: CASSSQRSEQFF. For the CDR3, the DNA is TGTGCCAGCAGCTCGCAACGCAGTGAGCAGTTCTTC.

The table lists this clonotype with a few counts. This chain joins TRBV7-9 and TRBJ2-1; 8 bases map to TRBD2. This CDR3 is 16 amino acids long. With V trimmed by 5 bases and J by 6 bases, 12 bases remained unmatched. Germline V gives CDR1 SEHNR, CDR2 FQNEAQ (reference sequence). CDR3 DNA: TGTGCCAGCAGCCACCCCCCGGGACTAGAACTCAATGAGCAGTTCTTC. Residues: CASSHPPGLELNEQFF. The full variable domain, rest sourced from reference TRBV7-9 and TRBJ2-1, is DTGVSQNPRHKITKRGQNVTFRCDPISEHNRLYWYRQTLGQGPEFLTYFQNEAQLEKSRLLSDRFSAERPKGSFSTLEIQRTEQGDSAMYLCASSHPPGLELNEQFFGPGTRLTVL.

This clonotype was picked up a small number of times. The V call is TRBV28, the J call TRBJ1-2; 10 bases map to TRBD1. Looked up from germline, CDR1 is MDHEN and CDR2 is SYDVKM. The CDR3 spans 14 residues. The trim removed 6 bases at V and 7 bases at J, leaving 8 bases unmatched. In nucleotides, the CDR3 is TGTGCCAGCAGGACCCCGGGACAGGGGCTTGGCTACACCTTC. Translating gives CASRTPGQGLGYTF.

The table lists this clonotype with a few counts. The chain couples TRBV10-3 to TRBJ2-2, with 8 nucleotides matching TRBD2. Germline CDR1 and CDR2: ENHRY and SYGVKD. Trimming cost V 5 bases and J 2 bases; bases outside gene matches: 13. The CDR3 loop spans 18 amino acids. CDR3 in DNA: TGTGCCATCAGTCTAATAGTGGGACTAGGCGGTAACACCGGGGAGCTGTTTTTT. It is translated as CAISLIVGLGGNTGELFF.

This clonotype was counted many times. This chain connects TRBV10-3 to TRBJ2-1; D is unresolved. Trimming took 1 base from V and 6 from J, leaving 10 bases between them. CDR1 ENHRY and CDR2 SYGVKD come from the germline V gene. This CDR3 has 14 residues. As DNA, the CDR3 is TGTGCCATCAGTGAGTGGTCGGCGAGCAATGAGCAGTTCTTC. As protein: CAISEWSASNEQFF.

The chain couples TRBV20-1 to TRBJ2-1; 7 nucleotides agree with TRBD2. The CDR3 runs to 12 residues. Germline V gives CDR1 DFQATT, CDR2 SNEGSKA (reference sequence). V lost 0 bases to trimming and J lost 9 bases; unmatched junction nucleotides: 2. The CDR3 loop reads CSAREAGAEQFF. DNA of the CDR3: TGCAGTGCTAGAGAGGCGGGAGCTGAGCAGTTCTTC.

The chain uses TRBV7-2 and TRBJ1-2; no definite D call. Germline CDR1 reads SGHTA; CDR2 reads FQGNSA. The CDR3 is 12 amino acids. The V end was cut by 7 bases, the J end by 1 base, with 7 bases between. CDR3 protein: CASTLLNYGYTF. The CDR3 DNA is TGTGCCAGCACCCTCCTTAACTATGGCTACACCTTC.

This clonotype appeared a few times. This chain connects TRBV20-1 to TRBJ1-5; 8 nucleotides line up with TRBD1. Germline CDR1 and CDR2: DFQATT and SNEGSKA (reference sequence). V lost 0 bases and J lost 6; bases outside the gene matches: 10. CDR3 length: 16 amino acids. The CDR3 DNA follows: TGCAGTGCTAGAGATCCCCACAGGGGGTTTAGTCAGCCCCAGCATTTT. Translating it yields CSARDPHRGFSQPQHF.

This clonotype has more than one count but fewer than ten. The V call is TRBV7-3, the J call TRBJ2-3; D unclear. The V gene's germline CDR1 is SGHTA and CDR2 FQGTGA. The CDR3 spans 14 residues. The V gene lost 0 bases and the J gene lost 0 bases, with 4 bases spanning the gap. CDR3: CASSLTPSTDTQYF. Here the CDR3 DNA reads TGTGCCAGCAGCTTAACTCCTAGCACAGATACGCAGTATTTT.

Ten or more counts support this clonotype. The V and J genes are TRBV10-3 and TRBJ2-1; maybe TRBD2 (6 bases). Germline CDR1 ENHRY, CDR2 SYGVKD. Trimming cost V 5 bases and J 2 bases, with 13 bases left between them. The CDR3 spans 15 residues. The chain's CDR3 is CAISPTGSTYNEQFF. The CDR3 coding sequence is TGTGCCATCAGTCCCACCGGGAGTACCTACAATGAGCAGTTCTTC.

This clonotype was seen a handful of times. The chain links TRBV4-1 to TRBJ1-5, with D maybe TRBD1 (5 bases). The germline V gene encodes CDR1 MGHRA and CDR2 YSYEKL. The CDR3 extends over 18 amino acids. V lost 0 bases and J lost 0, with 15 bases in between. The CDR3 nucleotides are TGCGCCAGCAGCCAAGACCCAGGGCGAAAATATAGCAATCAGCCCCAGCATTTT. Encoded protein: CASSQDPGRKYSNQPQHF.

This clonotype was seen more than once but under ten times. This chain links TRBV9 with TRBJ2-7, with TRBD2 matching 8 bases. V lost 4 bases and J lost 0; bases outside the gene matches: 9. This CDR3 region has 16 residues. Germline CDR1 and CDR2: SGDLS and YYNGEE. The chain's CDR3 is CASSHGGTSSSYEQYF. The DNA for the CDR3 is TGTGCCAGCAGCCACGGGGGGACTAGTAGCTCCTACGAGCAGTACTTC. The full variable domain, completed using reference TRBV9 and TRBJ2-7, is DSGVTQTPKHLITATGQRVTLRCSPRSGDLSVYWYQQSLDQGLQFLIQYYNGEERAKGNILERFSAQQFPDLHSELNLSSLELGDSALYFCASSHGGTSSSYEQYFGPGTRLTVT.

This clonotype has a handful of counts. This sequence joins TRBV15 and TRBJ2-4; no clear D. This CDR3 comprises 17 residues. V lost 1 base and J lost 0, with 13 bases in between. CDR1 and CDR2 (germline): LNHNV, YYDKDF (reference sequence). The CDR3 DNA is TGTGCCACCAGCAGAGGTCCAGGAGAACTAGCCAAAAACATTCAGTACTTC. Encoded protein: CATSRGPGELAKNIQYF.

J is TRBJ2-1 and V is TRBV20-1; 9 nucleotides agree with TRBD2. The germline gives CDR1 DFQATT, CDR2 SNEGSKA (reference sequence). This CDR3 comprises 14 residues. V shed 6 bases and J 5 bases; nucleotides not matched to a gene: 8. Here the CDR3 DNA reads TGCAGTGCCCGAAGCGGGGGGCCCCACAATGAGCAGTTCTTC. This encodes CSARSGGPHNEQFF.

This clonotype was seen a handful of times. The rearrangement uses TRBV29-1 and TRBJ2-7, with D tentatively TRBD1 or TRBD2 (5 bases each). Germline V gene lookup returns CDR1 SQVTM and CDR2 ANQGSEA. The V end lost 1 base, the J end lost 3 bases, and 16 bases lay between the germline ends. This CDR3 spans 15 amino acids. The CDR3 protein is CSVEAWGTGRYEQYF. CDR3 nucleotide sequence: TGCAGCGTTGAAGCGTGGGGGACGGGTCGCTACGAGCAGTACTTC.

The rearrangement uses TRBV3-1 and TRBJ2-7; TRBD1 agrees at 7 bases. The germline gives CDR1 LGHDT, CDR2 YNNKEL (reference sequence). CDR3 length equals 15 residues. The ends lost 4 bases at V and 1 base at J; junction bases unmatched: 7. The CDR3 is CASSPRGQTSYEQYF. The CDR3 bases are TGTGCCAGCAGCCCAAGGGGACAGACTTCCTACGAGCAGTACTTC.

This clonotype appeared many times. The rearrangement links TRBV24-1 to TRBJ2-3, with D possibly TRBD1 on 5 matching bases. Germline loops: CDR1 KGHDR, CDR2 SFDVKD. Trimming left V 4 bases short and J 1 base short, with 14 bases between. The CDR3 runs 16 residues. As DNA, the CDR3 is TGTGCCACCAGTGACCTCAGGGAAAAGGGCACAGATACGCAGTATTTT. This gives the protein CATSDLREKGTDTQYF.

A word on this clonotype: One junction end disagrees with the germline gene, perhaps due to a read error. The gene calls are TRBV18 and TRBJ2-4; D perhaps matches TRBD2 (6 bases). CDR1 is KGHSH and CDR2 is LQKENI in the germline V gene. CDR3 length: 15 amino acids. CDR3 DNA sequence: TGTGCCAGCTCGGTTTTTCCGGGAGCCCAAAACATTCAGTACTTC. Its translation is CASSVFPGAQNIQYF.

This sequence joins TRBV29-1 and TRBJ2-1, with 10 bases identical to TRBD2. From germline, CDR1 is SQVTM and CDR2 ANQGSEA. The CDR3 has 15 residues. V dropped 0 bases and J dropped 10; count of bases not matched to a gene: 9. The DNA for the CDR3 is TGCAGCGTTGAAGAGGGAGCAGCGGGAGGGGAAGAGCAGTTCTTC. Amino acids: CSVEEGAAGGEEQFF.

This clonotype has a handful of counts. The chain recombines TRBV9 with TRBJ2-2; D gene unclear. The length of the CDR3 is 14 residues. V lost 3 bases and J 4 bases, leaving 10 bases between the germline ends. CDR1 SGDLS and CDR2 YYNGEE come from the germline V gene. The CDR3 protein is CASSDRLTTGELFF. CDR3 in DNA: TGTGCCAGCAGCGACCGACTTACCACCGGGGAGCTGTTTTTT.

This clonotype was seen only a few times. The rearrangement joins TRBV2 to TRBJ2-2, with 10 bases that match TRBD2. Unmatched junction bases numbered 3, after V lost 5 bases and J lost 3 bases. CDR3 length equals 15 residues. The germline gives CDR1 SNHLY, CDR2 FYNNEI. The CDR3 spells CASSSSGGYTGELFF. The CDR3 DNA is TGTGCCAGCAGTTCTAGCGGGGGTTACACCGGGGAGCTGTTTTTT.

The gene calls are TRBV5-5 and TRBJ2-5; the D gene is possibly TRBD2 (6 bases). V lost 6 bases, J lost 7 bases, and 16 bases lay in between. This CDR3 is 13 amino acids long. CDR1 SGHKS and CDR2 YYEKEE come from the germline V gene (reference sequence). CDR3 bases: TGTGCCAGCACCCGACGGGGGATATGGACCCAGTACTTC. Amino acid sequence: CASTRRGIWTQYF.

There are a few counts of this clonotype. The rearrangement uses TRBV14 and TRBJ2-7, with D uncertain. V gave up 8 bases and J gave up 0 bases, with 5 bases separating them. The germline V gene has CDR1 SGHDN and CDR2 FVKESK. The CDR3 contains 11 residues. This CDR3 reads CASGFSYEQYF. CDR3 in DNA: TGTGCCAGCGGGTTCTCCTACGAGCAGTACTTC.